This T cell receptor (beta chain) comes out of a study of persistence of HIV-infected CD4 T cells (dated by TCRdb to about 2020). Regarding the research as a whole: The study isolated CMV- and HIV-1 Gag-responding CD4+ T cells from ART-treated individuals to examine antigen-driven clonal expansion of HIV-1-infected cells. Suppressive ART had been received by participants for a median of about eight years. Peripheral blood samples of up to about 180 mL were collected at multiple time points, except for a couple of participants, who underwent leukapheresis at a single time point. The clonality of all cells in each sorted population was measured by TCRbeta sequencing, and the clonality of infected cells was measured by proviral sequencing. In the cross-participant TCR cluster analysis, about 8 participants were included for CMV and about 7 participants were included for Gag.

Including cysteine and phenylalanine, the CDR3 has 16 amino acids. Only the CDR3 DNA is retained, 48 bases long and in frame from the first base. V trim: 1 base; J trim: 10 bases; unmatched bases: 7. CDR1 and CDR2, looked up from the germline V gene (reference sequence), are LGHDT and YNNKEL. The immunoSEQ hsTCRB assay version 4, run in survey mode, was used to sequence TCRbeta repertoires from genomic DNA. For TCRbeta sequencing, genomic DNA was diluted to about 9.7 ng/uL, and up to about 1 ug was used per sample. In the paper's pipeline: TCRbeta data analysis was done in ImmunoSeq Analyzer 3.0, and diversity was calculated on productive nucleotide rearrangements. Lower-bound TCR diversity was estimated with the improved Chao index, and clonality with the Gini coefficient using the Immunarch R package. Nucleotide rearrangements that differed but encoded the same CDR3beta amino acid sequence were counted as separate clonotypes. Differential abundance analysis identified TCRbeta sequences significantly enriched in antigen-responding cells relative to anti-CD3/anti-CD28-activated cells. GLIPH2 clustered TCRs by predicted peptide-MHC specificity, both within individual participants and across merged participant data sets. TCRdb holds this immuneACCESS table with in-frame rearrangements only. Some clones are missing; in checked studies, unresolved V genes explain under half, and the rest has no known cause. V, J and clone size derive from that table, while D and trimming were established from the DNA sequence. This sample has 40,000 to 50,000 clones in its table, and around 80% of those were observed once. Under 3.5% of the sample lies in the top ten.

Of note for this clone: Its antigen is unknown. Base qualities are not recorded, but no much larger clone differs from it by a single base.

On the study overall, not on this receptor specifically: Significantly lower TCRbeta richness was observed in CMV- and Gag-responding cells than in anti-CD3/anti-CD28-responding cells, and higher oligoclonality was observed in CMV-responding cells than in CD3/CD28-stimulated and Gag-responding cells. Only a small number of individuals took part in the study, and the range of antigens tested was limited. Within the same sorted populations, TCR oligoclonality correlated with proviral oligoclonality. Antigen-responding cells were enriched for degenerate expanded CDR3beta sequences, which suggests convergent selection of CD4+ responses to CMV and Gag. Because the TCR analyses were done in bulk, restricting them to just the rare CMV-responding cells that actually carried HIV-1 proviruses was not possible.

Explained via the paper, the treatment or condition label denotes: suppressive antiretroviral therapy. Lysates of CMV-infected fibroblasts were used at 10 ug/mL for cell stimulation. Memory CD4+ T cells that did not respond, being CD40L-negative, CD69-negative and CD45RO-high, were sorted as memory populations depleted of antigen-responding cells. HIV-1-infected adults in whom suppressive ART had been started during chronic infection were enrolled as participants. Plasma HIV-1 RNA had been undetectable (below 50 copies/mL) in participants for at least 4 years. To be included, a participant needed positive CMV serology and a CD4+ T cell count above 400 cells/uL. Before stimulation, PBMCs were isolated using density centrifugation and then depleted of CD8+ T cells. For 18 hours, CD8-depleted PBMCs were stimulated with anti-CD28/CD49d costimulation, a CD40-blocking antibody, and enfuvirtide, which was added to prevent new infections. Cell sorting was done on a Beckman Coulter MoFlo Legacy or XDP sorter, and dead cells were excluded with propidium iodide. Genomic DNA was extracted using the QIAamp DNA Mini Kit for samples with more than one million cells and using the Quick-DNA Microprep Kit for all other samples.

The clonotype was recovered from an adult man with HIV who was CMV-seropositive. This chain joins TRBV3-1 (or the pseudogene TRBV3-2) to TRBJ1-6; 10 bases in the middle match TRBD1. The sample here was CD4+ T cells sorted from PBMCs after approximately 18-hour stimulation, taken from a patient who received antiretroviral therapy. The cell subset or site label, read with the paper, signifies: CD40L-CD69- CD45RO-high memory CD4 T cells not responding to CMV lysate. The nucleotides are TGTGCCAGCAGCCAAGCAACGACAGGGGGCGGGTCACCCCTCCACTTT. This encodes CASSQATTGGGSPLHF.